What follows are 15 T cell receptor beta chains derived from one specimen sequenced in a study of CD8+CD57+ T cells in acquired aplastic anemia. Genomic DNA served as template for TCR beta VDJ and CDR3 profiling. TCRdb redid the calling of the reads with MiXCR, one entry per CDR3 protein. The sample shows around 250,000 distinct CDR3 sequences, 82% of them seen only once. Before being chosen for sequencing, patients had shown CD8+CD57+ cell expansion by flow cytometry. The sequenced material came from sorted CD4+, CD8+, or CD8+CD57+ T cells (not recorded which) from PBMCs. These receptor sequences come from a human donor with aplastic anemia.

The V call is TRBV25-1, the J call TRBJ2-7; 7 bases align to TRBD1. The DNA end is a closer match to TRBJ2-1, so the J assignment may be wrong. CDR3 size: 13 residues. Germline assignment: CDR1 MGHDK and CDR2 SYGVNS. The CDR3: CVNRNFGTDEQFF. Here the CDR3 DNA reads TGTGTCAACAGAAACTTTGGGACAGACGAGCAGTTCTTC.

For the CDR3, the DNA is TGTGCCAGCAACGGGACTAGTACGAACCCTAGCTCCTACGAGCAGTACTTC. Its translation is CASNGTSTNPSSYEQYF. The gene calls are TRBV12-1 and TRBJ2-7; the table's D call of TRBD2 was not tested on the DNA. TRBV12-1 is noted as a pseudogene. The CDR3 is 17 residues long.

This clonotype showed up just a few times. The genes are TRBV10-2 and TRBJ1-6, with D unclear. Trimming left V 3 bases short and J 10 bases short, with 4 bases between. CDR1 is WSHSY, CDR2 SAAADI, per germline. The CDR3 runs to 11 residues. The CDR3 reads CASSDQSPLHF. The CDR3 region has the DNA TGCGCCAGCAGTGATCAATCACCCCTCCACTTT.

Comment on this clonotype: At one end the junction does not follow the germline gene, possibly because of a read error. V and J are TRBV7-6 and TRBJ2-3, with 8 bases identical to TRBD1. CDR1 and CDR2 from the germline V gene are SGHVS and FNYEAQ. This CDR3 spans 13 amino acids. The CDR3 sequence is CASSSDRALSPLF. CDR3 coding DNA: TGTGCCAGCAGTTCGGACAGGGCACTTTCGCCCCTTTTC.

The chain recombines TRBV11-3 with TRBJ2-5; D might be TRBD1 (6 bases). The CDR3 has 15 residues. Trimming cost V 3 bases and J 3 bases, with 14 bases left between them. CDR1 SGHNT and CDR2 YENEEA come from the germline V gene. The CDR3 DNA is TGTGCCAGCAGCTTTCAAAAAGGGACAAAAGAGACCCAGTACTTC. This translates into CASSFQKGTKETQYF. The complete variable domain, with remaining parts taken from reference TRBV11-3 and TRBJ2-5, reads EAGVVQSPRYKIIEKKQPVAFWCNPISGHNTLYWYLQNLGQGPELLIRYENEEAVDDSQLPKDRFSAERLKGVDSTLKIQPAELGDSAVYLCASSFQKGTKETQYFGPGTRLLVL.

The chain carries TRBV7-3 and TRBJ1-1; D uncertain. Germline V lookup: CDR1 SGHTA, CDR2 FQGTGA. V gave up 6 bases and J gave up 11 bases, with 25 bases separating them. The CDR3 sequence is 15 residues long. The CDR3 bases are TGTGCCAGCAGAATAGAGCCCACCGCCGACAATCACGCTTTCTTT. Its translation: CASRIEPTADNHAFF.

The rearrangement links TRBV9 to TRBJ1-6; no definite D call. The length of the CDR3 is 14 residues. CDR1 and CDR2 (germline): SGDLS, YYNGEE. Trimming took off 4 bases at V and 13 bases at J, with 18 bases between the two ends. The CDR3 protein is CASSLSSYTQPLHF. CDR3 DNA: TGTGCCAGCAGCTTGAGTTCCTATACTCAGCCCCTCCACTTT.

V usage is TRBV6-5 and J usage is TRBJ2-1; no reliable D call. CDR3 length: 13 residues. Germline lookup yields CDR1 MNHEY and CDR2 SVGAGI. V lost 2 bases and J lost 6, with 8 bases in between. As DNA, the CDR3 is TGTGCCAGCAGTTACAGTGGTATCAATGAGCAGTTCTTC. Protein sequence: CASSYSGINEQFF.

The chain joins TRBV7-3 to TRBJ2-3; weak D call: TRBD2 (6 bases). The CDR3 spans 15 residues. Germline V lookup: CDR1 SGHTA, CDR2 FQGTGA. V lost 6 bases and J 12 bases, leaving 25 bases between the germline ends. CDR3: CASRREANAVEPQYF. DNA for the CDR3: TGTGCCAGCAGAAGGGAGGCGAACGCCGTTGAACCCCAGTATTTT.

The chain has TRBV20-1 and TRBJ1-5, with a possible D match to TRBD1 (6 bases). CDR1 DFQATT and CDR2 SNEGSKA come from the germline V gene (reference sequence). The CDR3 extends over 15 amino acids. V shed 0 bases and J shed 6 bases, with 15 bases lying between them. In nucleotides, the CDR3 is TGCAGTGCTAGAGATACGTCGCAGGGGAGTCAGCCCCAGCATTTT. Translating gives CSARDTSQGSQPQHF.

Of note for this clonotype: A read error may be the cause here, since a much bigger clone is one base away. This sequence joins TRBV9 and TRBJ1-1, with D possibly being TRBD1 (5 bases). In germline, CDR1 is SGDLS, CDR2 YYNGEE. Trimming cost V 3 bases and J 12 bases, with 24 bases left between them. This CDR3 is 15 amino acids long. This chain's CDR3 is CASSGGLADTDTPFF. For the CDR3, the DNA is TGTGCCAGCAGCGGAGGACTAGCGGACACAGATACGCCTTTCTTT. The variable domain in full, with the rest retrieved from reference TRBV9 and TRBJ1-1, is DSGVTQTPKHLITATGQRVTLRCSPRSGDLSVYWYQQSLDQGLQFLIQYYNGEERAKGNILERFSAQQFPDLHSELNLSSLELGDSALYFCASSGGLADTDTPFFGQGTRLTVV.

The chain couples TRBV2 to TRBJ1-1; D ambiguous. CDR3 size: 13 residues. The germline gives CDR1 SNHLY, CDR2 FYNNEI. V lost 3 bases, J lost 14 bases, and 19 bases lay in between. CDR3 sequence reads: CASSDTRMHEQFF. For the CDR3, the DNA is TGTGCCAGCAGTGACACTAGGATGCATGAGCAGTTCTTT. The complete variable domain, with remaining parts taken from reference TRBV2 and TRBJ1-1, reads EPEVTQTPSHQVTQMGQEVILRCVPISNHLYFYWYRQILGQKVEFLVSFYNNEISEKSEIFDDQFSVERPDGSNFTLKIRSTKLEDSAMYFCASSDTRMHEQFFGQGTRLTVV.

The CDR3 DNA reads TGTGCCAGCAGCTTCGGGGGAGGACCCGATCAGCATTTT. Residues: CASSFGGGPDQHF. The V call is TRBV7-8, the J call TRBJ2-3; a weak D match, TRBD1 (5 bases). The J call may be in error: the DNA end matches TRBJ1-5 better. The CDR3 runs 13 residues. Germline V gene data show CDR1 as SGHVS and CDR2 as FQNEAQ.

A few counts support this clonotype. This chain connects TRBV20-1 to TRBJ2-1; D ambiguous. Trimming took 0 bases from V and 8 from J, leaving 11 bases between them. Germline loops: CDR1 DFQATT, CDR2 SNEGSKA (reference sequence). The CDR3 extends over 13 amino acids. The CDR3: CSARDYTTYEQFF. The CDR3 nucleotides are TGCAGTGCTAGAGATTATACAACGTATGAGCAGTTCTTC.

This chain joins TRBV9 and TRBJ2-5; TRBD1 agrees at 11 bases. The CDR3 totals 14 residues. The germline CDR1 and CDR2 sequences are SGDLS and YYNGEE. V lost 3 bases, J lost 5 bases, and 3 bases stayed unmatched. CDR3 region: CASSAGTGGETQYF. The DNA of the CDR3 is TGTGCCAGCAGCGCCGGGACAGGGGGGGAGACCCAGTACTTC.